One and the same sample provided the 18 T cell receptor beta chains below, sequenced in a study of tumor-infiltrating lymphocytes in primary liver carcinoma. Unsorted whole blood served as the source of blood RNA, and germline DNA was extracted as well. TCR beta cDNA was made from approximately 540 ng total RNA with a constant-region primer. Three nested multiplex PCR rounds, a slightly modified ARM-PCR, produced the libraries for TCR beta. The opening two PCR rounds, around 11 cycles each, paired TRBV1-TRBV30 forward primers with a C-beta reverse primer. TCRdb re-called the multiplex PCR reads through MiXCR, storing one row per CDR3 protein. The repertoire includes 330,000 or so distinct CDR3 sequences, roughly 61% of them detected once, and about 6.5% sits in the top ten. Specimen: peripheral blood. Source of these receptors: a man aged 40-49 years with primary liver carcinoma and hepatitis B virus infection.

Only one count was recorded for this clonotype. A much larger clone is a single base away; this may be a read error. J is TRBJ2-1 and V is TRBV12-3 or TRBV12-4; tentative D call: TRBD2 (6 bases). CDR3 length equals 15 residues. The CDR3 loop is CASYFSGSSYNEQSF. The CDR3 nucleotides read TGTGCCAGCTACTTTAGCGGTAGCTCCTACAATGAGCAGTCCTTC.

This clonotype was counted ten times or more. This chain joins TRBV12-3 or TRBV12-4 and TRBJ2-3; D may be TRBD2 (6 bases). Trimming stripped 0 bases from V and 3 bases from J, with 13 bases between. The CDR3 consists of 16 residues. The chain's CDR3 is CASSLAPGVGTDTQYF. The CDR3 nucleotides read TGTGCCAGCAGTTTAGCCCCGGGAGTGGGTACAGATACGCAGTATTTT.

The chain employs TRBV5-4 and TRBJ2-1; the match to TRBD2 covers 12 bases. The trim removed 0 bases at V and 6 bases at J, leaving 1 base unmatched. Germline V gene data show CDR1 as SGHNT and CDR2 as YYREEE (reference sequence). CDR3 size: 15 residues. The CDR3 sequence: CASSLEGLAGNEQFF. DNA of the CDR3: TGTGCCAGCAGCTTGGAGGGACTAGCGGGCAATGAGCAGTTCTTC.

The genes are TRBV6-5 and TRBJ1-2; D remains ambiguous. This CDR3 is built from 13 residues. V lost 0 bases and J 12 bases, leaving 14 bases between the germline ends. Germline CDR1 is MNHEY and CDR2 is SVGAGI. In DNA, the CDR3 is TGTGCCAGCAGTTACTCGGCAGTCCGTGACCACACCTTC. This encodes CASSYSAVRDHTF.

This clonotype turned up a few times. The chain employs TRBV5-1 and TRBJ2-6; D unresolved. V lost 6 bases, J lost 0 bases, and 16 bases lay in between. The CDR3 sequence is 17 residues long. The germline CDR1 and CDR2 sequences are SGHRS and YFSETQ. DNA of the CDR3: TGCGCCAGCAAAATCGGAACACTTTCCTCTGGGGCCAACGTCCTGACTTTC. Translation gives CASKIGTLSSGANVLTF.

This CDR3 is CASSPRDRGSGVRAYEQYF. CDR3 coding DNA: TGCGCCAGCAGCCCTCGGGACAGGGGGTCGGGAGTACGGGCCTACGAGCAGTACTTC. This sequence joins TRBV4-1 and TRBJ2-7; 11 bases agree with TRBD1. This CDR3 spans 19 amino acids. The trim removed 4 bases at V and 2 bases at J, leaving 16 bases unmatched. The germline gives CDR1 MGHRA, CDR2 YSYEKL.

This clonotype was picked up many times. This rearrangement joins TRBV11-2 to TRBJ2-1; 8 bases fit TRBD2. The CDR3 runs 16 residues. CDR1 is SGHAT, CDR2 FQNNGV, per germline. The V segment lost 5 bases and the J segment 7 bases; nucleotides outside the gene matches: 13. CDR3 protein: CASSPAVSGVPNEQFF. CDR3 DNA sequence: TGTGCCAGCAGCCCCGCGGTTAGCGGGGTTCCAAATGAGCAGTTCTTC.

As concerns this clonotype: At one of its ends the junction is not consistent with the germline gene, which may arise from a read error. The chain has TRBV11-2 and TRBJ2-7, with 13 positions matching TRBD2. This CDR3 contains 18 residues. Germline loops: CDR1 SGHAT, CDR2 FQNNGV. The DNA for the CDR3 is TGTACCAGCAGCTGGCGGGACAGCCGGACTAGCGGGAGTTACGACCAGTACTTC. Residues: CTSSWRDSRTSGSYDQYF.

This clonotype was observed a handful of times. This rearrangement joins TRBV4-1 to TRBJ2-7; no clear D. Germline CDR1 MGHRA, CDR2 YSYEKL. Trimming left V 1 base short and J 1 base short, with 11 bases between. This CDR3 spans 15 amino acids. The CDR3 nucleotides are TGCGCCAGCAGCCAAGGAATCGGCGGTTCCTACGAGCAGTACTTC. Translated: CASSQGIGGSYEQYF.

With respect to this clonotype: A much more abundant neighbour one base away suggests this may be a read error. The V call is TRBV6-5, the J call TRBJ2-7, with D perhaps TRBD1 (6 bases). Germline CDR1 and CDR2: MNHEY and SVGAGI. CDR3 length: 15 amino acids. The CDR3 is CASSLLDRDTYERYF. CDR3 in DNA: TGTGCCAGCAGTCTACTCGACCGGGACACCTACGAGCGGTACTTC.

This clonotype was counted a few times. The V and J genes are TRBV6-6 and TRBJ1-5; no definite D call. V lost 0 bases to trimming and J lost 0 bases, with 9 bases between them. The CDR3 consists of 16 residues. The germline gives CDR1 MNHNY, CDR2 SVGAGI (reference sequence). CDR3 region: CASSYSTYNSNQPQHF. As DNA, the CDR3 is TGTGCCAGCAGTTACTCGACCTACAATAGCAATCAGCCCCAGCATTTT.

A remark on this clonotype: This clone may be a read error of a much larger clone one base away. CDR3 sequence reads: CASSQVSEETRYF. CDR3 sequence (DNA): TGCGCCAGCAGCCAAGTTTCGGAAGAGACCCGGTACTTC. The chain has TRBV4-1 and TRBJ2-5; D unclear. The CDR3 runs 13 residues. Germline CDR1 and CDR2: MGHRA and YSYEKL.

Concerning this clonotype: Because the CDR3 is missing its conserved closing phenylalanine or tryptophan, this is likely a read error. The chain recombines TRBV11-2 with TRBJ2-3; 8 bases line up with TRBD2. CDR1 and CDR2 from the germline V gene are SGHAT and FQNNGV. This CDR3 is 15 amino acids long. V shed 5 bases and J 6 bases; nucleotides not matched to a gene: 10. The CDR3 DNA sequence: TGTGCCAGCAGCCCTCAGGGACTAGAGACGGATACGCAGTATTTA. Translated: CASSPQGLETDTQYL.

This clonotype was seen repeatedly, ten times or more. The rearrangement uses TRBV14 and TRBJ1-1; 9 positions agree with TRBD1. J was trimmed by 8 bases and V by 4 bases; bases with no gene match: 11. CDR3 length equals 15 residues. The V gene's germline CDR1 is SGHDN and CDR2 FVKESK. The CDR3 nucleotides are TGTGCCAGCAGCCCCATCGGACAGGGGTTCAGCGAAGCTTTCTTT. This encodes CASSPIGQGFSEAFF.

With respect to this clonotype: A clone one base away is much larger, so this may be a read error. The rearrangement links TRBV12-3 or TRBV12-4 to TRBJ1-4; tentatively, D is TRBD1 (6 bases). The length of the CDR3 is 14 residues. The CDR3 reads CVSSSQGLNEKLFF. The CDR3 nucleotides read TGTGTCAGCAGTTCACAGGGACTTAATGAAAAACTGTTTTTT.

This clonotype was counted ten times or more. The CDR3 here is CASSLGVGRNPIEQYF. For the CDR3, the DNA is TGTGCCAGCAGCTTAGGGGTCGGGAGGAACCCTATCGAGCAGTACTTC. This chain joins TRBV11-2 and TRBJ2-7, with TRBD2 matching 7 bases. The germline CDR1 and CDR2 sequences are SGHAT and FQNNGV. The CDR3 runs 16 residues. Trimming removed 1 base from V and 6 bases from J; junction bases left unmatched: 12.

The table lists this clonotype with a few counts. The CDR3 carries no conserved terminal phenylalanine or tryptophan, so it likely arises from a read error. This rearrangement joins TRBV11-2 to TRBJ1-1; 7 nucleotides match TRBD1. This CDR3 region has 14 residues. The junction had 3 bases not matched to a gene; V was cut back by 5 bases and J by 0 bases. Looked up from germline, CDR1 is SGHAT and CDR2 is FQNNGV. In nucleotides, the CDR3 is TGTGCCAGCAGCCTTACAGGGGTGAACACTGAAGCTTTCCTT. The encoded protein is CASSLTGVNTEAFL.

The V and J genes are TRBV5-4 and TRBJ2-3, with D unresolved. Trimming took off 0 bases at V and 2 bases at J, with 4 bases between the two ends. The CDR3 runs 13 residues. Germline V gene lookup returns CDR1 SGHNT and CDR2 YYREEE (reference sequence). CDR3 amino acids: CASSLGFTDTQYF. CDR3 nucleotides: TGTGCCAGCAGCTTGGGTTTCACAGATACGCAGTATTTT. The full variable domain, completed using reference TRBV5-4 and TRBJ2-3, is ETGVTQSPTHLIKTRGQQVTLRCSSQSGHNTVSWYQQALGQGPQFIFQYYREEENGRGNFPPRFSGLQFPNYSSELNVNALELDDSALYLCASSLGFTDTQYFGPGTRLTVL.